This T cell receptor (beta chain) was found in a study of post-analysis software for immune sequencing data (dated by TCRdb to the mid-2010s). Regarding the complete study: The recorded disease courses included relapsing-remitting, secondary progressive and progressive-relapsing multiple sclerosis, and some patients had no subtype annotation. A subset of samples was prepared in parallel using single-end sample barcoding, then pooled and co-amplified after Illumina adapter ligation. The patient repertoires were set against about 12 previously published healthy control repertoires from donors whose ages ranged from roughly 6 to 25 years.

Library creation used PCR. The sequencer listed for this sample is Illumina HiSeq 2500. To reduce PCR and sequencing biases, unique molecular identifiers were incorporated into the TCR beta cDNA libraries. Approximately 500,000 cDNA molecules were obtained per 1 to 10 million input T cells, so each molecule approximated one T cell. The patient libraries were prepared and sequenced with the same protocol used for the earlier healthy control dataset. Samples belonging to the same batch were prepared together, multiplexed and sequenced on a shared HiSeq lane. The source study handled its data this way. MIGEC was used to process the raw barcoded reads, and molecular identifier groups with only a single read were discarded before consensus assembly and CDR3 extraction. VDJtools was used for post-analysis of the clonotype tables, and diversity was normalized by down-sampling every dataset to the size of the smallest sample. In repertoire overlap clustering, CDR3 amino acid sequences, but not nucleotide sequences, were matched to correct batch-related cross-sample contamination. TCRdb reanalyzed the raw reads on its own, using fastp at Q25 for trimming and MiXCR for clone calling, and kept in-frame beta chains. Here each entry gathers all rows of one CDR3 protein and keeps the most common genes and DNA. TCRdb, not the original authors, processed these V and J calls. The sample profile shows roughly 700,000 distinct CDR3 sequences; less than 35% of them were found once. The top ten hold more than 0.45% of the sample.

TCR beta repertoires were profiled from peripheral blood of 10 to 15 young patients with multiple sclerosis to demonstrate the VDJtools post-analysis software. The patients with multiple sclerosis were children and adolescents between roughly 6 and 15 years of age. This clonotype was recorded a few times. Its antigen remains undetermined. No quality values exist for individual bases; no much larger clone is one base distant. What the work shows at the level of the full study, not this receptor alone: Normalized Chao1 diversity was significantly lower in multiple sclerosis patients than controls, suggesting substantial peripheral T-cell clonal expansion. The multiple sclerosis patient group was slightly younger than the control group. Roughly 5 TRBV segments, including TRBV5-6, TRBV5-1 and TRBV20-1, were significantly more frequent in patients than controls. When samples were clustered directly using the F measure, samples prepared in the same batch co-clustered strongly, which prompted a batch-effect correction.

From the cysteine through the phenylalanine, the CDR3 covers 13 amino acids. Left in the record is the CDR3 DNA by itself, 39 bases read in frame from the first base. Cut back by 3 bases and 2 bases, the V and J ends lie 7 bases apart. The germline V gene provides CDR1 SGHRS and CDR2 YFSETQ. The sequence derives from a girl aged 10 to 17 with multiple sclerosis. The sequenced sample was blood. The rearranged chain carries TRBV5-1 and TRBJ2-3; the D gene assignment is ambiguous. The CDR3 sequence is CASSSTLTDTQYF. Here is the DNA: TGCGCCAGCAGCTCGACCCTCACAGATACGCAGTATTTT. The entire variable domain, with the stretches around the CDR3 drawn from the reference TRBV5-1 and TRBJ2-3 proteins, is KAGVTQTPRYLIKTRGQQVTLSCSPISGHRSVSWYQQTPGQGLQFLFEYFSETQRNKGNFPGRFSGRQFSNSRSEMNVSTLELGDSALYLCASSSTLTDTQYFGPGTRLTVL.